These T cell receptor beta chains were read from a single sample in a study of blood T cell repertoires in COVID-19. Some clones are missing from TCRdb's copy, which holds only in-frame ones; the method was immunoSEQ multiplex PCR. The data hold around 120,000 clones, with roughly 80% observed a single time. Source material: peripheral blood. The receptors stem from a man between 65 and 79 years old with acute or convalescent COVID-19. Both conserved end residues are part of each CDR3. Each record gives: V gene, D gene, J gene, clone size, CDR3 protein, CDR3 DNA. A D gene is named only where the DNA matches it firmly. Rows may omit the clone size; those that give it use once, few, many or a size class.

v_call: TRBV28
d_call: TRBD1
j_call: TRBJ2-3
clone_size: .
cdr3_aa: CASSGTDIFTDTQYF
cdr3_nt: TGTGCCAGCAGCGGGACAGACATATTCACAGATACGCAGTATTTT

v_call: TRBV5-6
d_call: .
j_call: TRBJ1-1
clone_size: few
cdr3_aa: CASSLAGIYTEAFF
cdr3_nt: TGTGCCAGCAGCTTGGCAGGGATCTACACTGAAGCTTTCTTT

v_call: TRBV2
d_call: .
j_call: TRBJ2-4
clone_size: .
cdr3_aa: CASAGTGFDIQYF
cdr3_nt: TGTGCCAGCGCGGGTACAGGGTTTGACATTCAGTACTTC

v_call: TRBV19
d_call: .
j_call: TRBJ2-1
clone_size: .
cdr3_aa: CASSSGHAYNEQFF
cdr3_nt: TGTGCCAGTTCCAGCGGGCACGCCTACAATGAGCAGTTCTTC

v_call: TRBV28
d_call: TRBD1
j_call: TRBJ2-1
clone_size: .
cdr3_aa: CASSTGTGYYNEQFF
cdr3_nt: TGTGCCAGCAGCACCGGGACAGGTTATTACAATGAGCAGTTCTTC

v_call: TRBV21-1
d_call: .
j_call: TRBJ1-4
clone_size: .
cdr3_aa: CASSIVGTGRREKLFF
cdr3_nt: TGTGCCAGCAGCATAGTTGGGACAGGGCGTAGGGAAAAACTGTTTTTT

v_call: TRBV7-8
d_call: .
j_call: TRBJ1-2
clone_size: few
cdr3_aa: CASSLEGRNGYTF
cdr3_nt: TGTGCCAGCAGCTTAGAAGGCAGGAATGGCTACACCTTC

v_call: TRBV6-5
d_call: TRBD2
j_call: TRBJ2-7
clone_size: .
cdr3_aa: CASSRLAGDSEQYF
cdr3_nt: TGTGCCAGCAGCCGACTAGCGGGAGATAGTGAGCAGTACTTC

v_call: TRBV3-1/TRBV3-2
d_call: TRBD1
j_call: TRBJ1-1
clone_size: .
cdr3_aa: CASSQGGQGDTEAFF
cdr3_nt: TGTGCCAGCAGCCAAGGGGGACAGGGAGACACTGAAGCTTTCTTT

v_call: TRBV7-2
d_call: .
j_call: TRBJ1-1
clone_size: .
cdr3_aa: CASSLDRALWGEAFF
cdr3_nt: TGTGCCAGCAGCTTAGACAGGGCCTTGTGGGGTGAAGCTTTCTTT

v_call: TRBV2
d_call: TRBD2
j_call: TRBJ2-5
clone_size: .
cdr3_aa: CASMGGEEETQYF
cdr3_nt: TGTGCCAGCATGGGAGGGGAGGAAGAGACCCAGTACTTC

v_call: TRBV3-1/TRBV3-2
d_call: .
j_call: TRBJ2-7
clone_size: .
cdr3_aa: CASSQGDTAIHYEQYF
cdr3_nt: TGTGCCAGCAGCCAAGGCGACACCGCAATACACTACGAGCAGTACTTC

v_call: TRBV19
d_call: TRBD1
j_call: TRBJ2-3
clone_size: .
cdr3_aa: CASSIDLLGQGFDTQYF
cdr3_nt: TGTGCCAGTAGTATAGACCTCCTCGGACAGGGGTTCGATACGCAGTATTTT

v_call: TRBV7-6
d_call: .
j_call: TRBJ2-6
clone_size: .
cdr3_aa: CAGASGANVLTF
cdr3_nt: TGTGCCGGGGCCTCTGGGGCCAACGTCCTGACTTTC

v_call: TRBV28
d_call: TRBD1
j_call: TRBJ1-5
clone_size: .
cdr3_aa: CASSLSGQWFAQPQHF
cdr3_nt: TGTGCCAGCAGTTTATCGGGACAGTGGTTCGCTCAGCCCCAGCATTTT

v_call: TRBV6-2/TRBV6-3
d_call: TRBD1
j_call: TRBJ2-3
clone_size: .
cdr3_aa: CASSRTGAADTQYF
cdr3_nt: TGTGCCAGCAGTCGGACAGGGGCAGCAGATACGCAGTATTTT

v_call: TRBV4-2
d_call: TRBD1
j_call: TRBJ2-7
clone_size: .
cdr3_aa: CASSQANRGSYEQYF
cdr3_nt: TGTGCCAGCAGCCAAGCCAACAGGGGCTCCTACGAGCAGTACTTC